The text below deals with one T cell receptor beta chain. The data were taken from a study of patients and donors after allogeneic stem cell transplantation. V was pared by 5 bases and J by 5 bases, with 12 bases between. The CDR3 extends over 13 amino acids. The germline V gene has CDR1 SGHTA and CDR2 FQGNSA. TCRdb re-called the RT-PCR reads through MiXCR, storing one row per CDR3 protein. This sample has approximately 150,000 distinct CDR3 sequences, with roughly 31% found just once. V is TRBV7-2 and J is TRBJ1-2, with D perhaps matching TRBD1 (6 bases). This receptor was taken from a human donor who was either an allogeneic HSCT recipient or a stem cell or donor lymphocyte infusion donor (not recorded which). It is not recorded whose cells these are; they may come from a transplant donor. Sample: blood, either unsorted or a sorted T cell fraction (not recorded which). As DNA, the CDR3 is TGTGCCAGCAGCACAGGACAGATTTATGGCTACACCTTC. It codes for CASSTGQIYGYTF.